The rows below give T cell receptor delta chains drawn from one sample of a study of gamma-delta chains in newborns, infants, children. TCRdb processed the reads again with the CATT caller. The profile shows fewer than 3,500 delta-chain clones, 3.5% to 5% of them singletons. Sequencing was carried out using blood. Receptors were obtained from a child who was a newborn, infant or young child, either healthy, febrile or measles-vaccinated (not recorded which). The CDR3 runs from the conserved cysteine through the conserved F or W.

v_call: TRDV2; cdr3_aa: CARDFVLVDSPWDTRQMFF
v_call: TRDV2; cdr3_aa: CACDQVSRTDTDKLIF
v_call: TRDV2; cdr3_aa: CACDTASYWGSSGSWDTRQMFF
v_call: TRDV2; cdr3_aa: CACDTVGGSSSWDTRQMFF
v_call: TRDV2; cdr3_aa: CACDLLGDASSWDTRQMFF
v_call: TRDV2; cdr3_aa: CACDTWGTAQLFF
v_call: TRDV2; cdr3_aa: CACDTGGYSSWDTRQMFF
v_call: TRDV2; cdr3_aa: CACDTAGPPSSWDTRQMFF
v_call: TRDV2; cdr3_aa: CACERLYTDKLIF
v_call: TRDV2; cdr3_aa: CACDTVGGSSWDTRQMFF
v_call: TRDV2; cdr3_aa: CACDTLGDSSWDTRQMFF
v_call: TRDV2; cdr3_aa: CACDKVRGYAPLTAQLFF